The T cell receptor (beta chain) under discussion was sequenced for a study of post-analysis software for immune sequencing data. For the study at large: Relapsing-remitting, secondary progressive and progressive-relapsing multiple sclerosis were all included among the disease courses. Notes on the study in general: Controls had significantly higher normalized Chao1 diversity than multiple sclerosis patients. Samples sharing a preparation batch grouped tightly together when assessed by F measure. Controls had lower frequencies than patients of five TRBV segments, which included TRBV5-6, TRBV5-1 and TRBV20-1.

The TCR beta cDNA libraries contained unique molecular identifiers. When about 0.85 to 11 million T cells were used, they gave some 520,000 cDNA molecules. TCRdb passed the PCR reads through MiXCR, listing each CDR3 protein once. The sample carries about 760,000 distinct CDR3 sequences, about 27% recorded once. This clonotype was recorded a few times. Antigen: not known. There are 16 residues in the CDR3. CDR1 and CDR2 (germline): DFQATT, SNEGSKA (reference sequence). J was trimmed by 3 bases and V by 1 base; bases with no gene match: 9. The sample consisted of blood. This receptor was taken from a girl under 18 with multiple sclerosis. The chain links TRBV20-1 to TRBJ2-4; 7 positions match TRBD1. CDR3 in DNA: TGCAGTGCTAGAGGCCCTCAAGGGGGCCGCAAAAACATTCAGTACTTC. Translation: CSARGPQGGRKNIQYF.